The 12 T cell receptor beta chains below all came from one sample that was sequenced in a study of early T cells in non-severe SARS-CoV-2 infection. Using its own MiXCR run on the 5' RACE reads, TCRdb lists one record per CDR3 protein. The sample holds roughly 55,000 distinct CDR3 sequences; about 15% are singletons and the top ten take 8% to 10%. The sequenced sample was whole blood, obtained at baseline. Receptors originate from an adult who was a healthcare worker with PCR-confirmed SARS-CoV-2 infection or an uninfected control (not recorded which).

The chain joins TRBV7-8 to TRBJ2-5; weak D call: TRBD1 (5 bases). This CDR3 has 15 amino acids. CDR1 and CDR2 (germline): SGHVS, FQNEAQ. V lost 2 bases and J lost 2, with 12 bases in between. The CDR3 spells CASSLQTVSQETQYF. The DNA of the CDR3 is TGTGCCAGCAGCTTACAGACAGTTTCTCAAGAGACCCAGTACTTC.

This clonotype was seen ten or more times. The J gene is TRBJ1-2, the V gene TRBV9; 7 bases agree with TRBD1. The CDR3 runs 15 residues. The J segment lost 4 bases and the V segment lost 0 bases, leaving 6 bases of the junction unmatched. In germline, CDR1 is SGDLS, CDR2 YYNGEE. This chain's CDR3 is CASSVGGGQGYGYTF. DNA of the CDR3: TGTGCCAGCAGCGTAGGAGGGGGCCAGGGCTATGGCTACACCTTC.

This clonotype was recorded at least ten times. The CDR3 nucleotides are TGTGCCAGCCGTGACAGGGGCCCATCCTACAATGAGCAGTTCTTC. This translates into CASRDRGPSYNEQFF. The V call is TRBV12-3 or TRBV12-4, the J call TRBJ2-1; 8 bases align to TRBD1. Losses at the gene ends were 8 bases for V and 1 base for J; bases not matched to a gene: 7. This CDR3 is 15 amino acids long.

The gene calls are TRBV5-1 and TRBJ1-1; D not resolved. V dropped 5 bases and J dropped 6 bases, with 17 bases sitting between them. The CDR3 spans 14 residues. Germline CDR1 is SGHRS and CDR2 is YFSETQ. CDR3 in amino acids: CASRPSSGVAEAFF. DNA for the CDR3: TGCGCCAGCAGACCGTCATCGGGAGTAGCTGAAGCTTTCTTT.

V gene TRBV28 combines with J gene TRBJ2-7; TRBD2 matches at 7 bases. Germline CDR1 is MDHEN and CDR2 is SYDVKM. The CDR3 runs 15 residues. After removal of 2 bases from V and 2 bases from J, the junction contained 6 bases not matched to a gene. CDR3 bases: TGTGCCAGCAGTTTAACCCCAGGGACTACCTACGAGCAGTACTTC. This codes for CASSLTPGTTYEQYF.

This clonotype was counted only a few times. The chain carries TRBV20-1 and TRBJ1-1; D remains unclear. V gave up 4 bases and J gave up 1 base, with 7 bases separating them. The length of the CDR3 is 12 residues. Germline V CDR1 and CDR2: DFQATT, SNEGSKA (reference sequence). This CDR3 reads CSANRGNTEAFF. Here the CDR3 DNA reads TGCAGTGCTAATAGAGGGAACACTGAAGCTTTCTTT.

This chain connects TRBV12-5 to TRBJ2-7, with D possibly being TRBD2 (5 bases). The CDR3 covers 12 residues. Looked up from germline, CDR1 is LGHNT and CDR2 is FRNRAP. V was shortened by 5 bases and J by 6 bases, with 11 bases between the two germline ends. The CDR3 sequence: CASGPAGGEQYF. CDR3 coding DNA: TGTGCTAGTGGTCCCGCTGGAGGCGAGCAGTACTTC.

The chain has TRBV29-1 and TRBJ2-7, with D tentatively TRBD2 (6 bases). Trimming took off 1 base at V and 6 bases at J, with 10 bases between the two ends. CDR3 size: 12 residues. Germline CDR1 SQVTM, CDR2 ANQGSEA. In DNA, the CDR3 is TGCAGCGTTGAAGCGACAGCGGGCGAGCAGTACTTC. Translating it yields CSVEATAGEQYF.

The V gene is TRBV20-1, the J gene TRBJ2-7, with D uncertain. CDR3 length: 10 residues. Trimming left V 1 base short and J 7 bases short, with 5 bases between. Germline CDR1 and CDR2: DFQATT and SNEGSKA (reference sequence). The CDR3 sequence: CSARVGEQYF. CDR3 in DNA: TGCAGTGCTAGAGTTGGGGAGCAGTACTTC.

This clonotype appeared a few times. The J gene is TRBJ2-5, the V gene TRBV21-1; TRBD1 reflects the table's D call only, with no check against the DNA. TRBV21-1 is an annotated pseudogene. The CDR3 runs to 13 residues. CDR3 bases: TGTGCCAGCAGCGTAACAGGGATGGAGACCCAGTACTTC. Translated, it gives CASSVTGMETQYF.

This clonotype appeared a few times. The chain couples TRBV5-1 to TRBJ2-7; D call uncertain. Deletions cut 8 bases from V and 5 bases from J, with 11 bases between. The CDR3 contains 11 residues. Germline CDR1 is SGHRS and CDR2 is YFSETQ. CDR3: CASRLEDEQYF. CDR3 sequence (DNA): TGCGCCAGTCGCCTAGAGGACGAGCAGTACTTC.

V and J are TRBV28 and TRBJ1-4; D perhaps matches TRBD1 (6 bases). Trimming took 2 bases from V and 2 from J, leaving 12 bases between them. The V gene's germline CDR1 is MDHEN and CDR2 SYDVKM. The CDR3 is 16 residues long. The CDR3 bases are TGTGCCAGCAGTTTACCAATCACAGGGACTAATGAAAAACTGTTTTTT. Protein product: CASSLPITGTNEKLFF.